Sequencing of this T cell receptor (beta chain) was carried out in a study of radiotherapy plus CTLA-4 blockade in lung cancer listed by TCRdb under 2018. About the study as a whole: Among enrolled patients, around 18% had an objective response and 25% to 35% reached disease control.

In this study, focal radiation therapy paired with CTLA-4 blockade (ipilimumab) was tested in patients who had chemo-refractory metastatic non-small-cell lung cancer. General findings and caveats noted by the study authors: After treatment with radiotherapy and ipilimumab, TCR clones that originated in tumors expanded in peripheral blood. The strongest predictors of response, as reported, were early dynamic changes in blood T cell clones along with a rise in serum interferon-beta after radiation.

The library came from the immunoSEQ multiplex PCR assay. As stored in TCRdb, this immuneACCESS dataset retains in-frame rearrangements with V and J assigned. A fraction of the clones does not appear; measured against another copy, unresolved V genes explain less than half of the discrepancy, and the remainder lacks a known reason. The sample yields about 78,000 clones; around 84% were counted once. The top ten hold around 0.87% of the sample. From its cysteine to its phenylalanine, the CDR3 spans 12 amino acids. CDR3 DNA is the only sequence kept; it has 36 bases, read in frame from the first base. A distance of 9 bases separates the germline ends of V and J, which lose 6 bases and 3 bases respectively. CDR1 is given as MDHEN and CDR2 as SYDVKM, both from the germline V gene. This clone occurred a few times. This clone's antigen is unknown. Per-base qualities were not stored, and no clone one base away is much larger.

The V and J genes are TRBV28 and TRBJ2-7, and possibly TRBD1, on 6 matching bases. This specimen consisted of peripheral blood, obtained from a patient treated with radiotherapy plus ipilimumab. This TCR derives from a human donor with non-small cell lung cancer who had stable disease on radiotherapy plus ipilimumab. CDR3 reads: CASRTDSYEQYF. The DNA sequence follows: TGTGCCAGCAGAACGGACAGCTACGAGCAGTACTTC.